The rows below give T cell receptor beta chains drawn from one sample of a study of cytomegalovirus exposure and HLA in healthy donors. The data were produced by immunoSEQ multiplex PCR, yet TCRdb's version contains in-frame clones alone and is incomplete. The sample comprises over 200,000 clones, around 80% of which are singletons, and nearly 6% rests with the top ten. The sequencing input was PBMCs. These receptors all stem from a man aged 40-49 years in good health and CMV-seropositive. Each CDR3 is given with its conserved first and last residue. The order of the fields is V gene, clone size, J gene, D gene, CDR3 DNA, CDR3 protein. A D gene is named only where the DNA matches it firmly. Expanded clones get a size class; other rows say once, few or many, or leave the size out.

v_gene: TRBV9; abundance: NA; j_gene: TRBJ2-7; d_gene: TRBD2; CDR3nt: TGTGCCAGCAGCCCCGGGACTAGCGGGAGAGACGAGCAGTACTTC; CDR3aa: CASSPGTSGRDEQYF
v_gene: TRBV10-3; abundance: NA; j_gene: TRBJ2-1; d_gene: TRBD2; CDR3nt: TGTGCCATCAGCCCCGGGAGGACCTACAATGAGCAGTTCTTC; CDR3aa: CAISPGRTYNEQFF
v_gene: TRBV25-1; abundance: NA; j_gene: TRBJ1-5; d_gene: NA; CDR3nt: TGTGCCAGCAGTGAAGGCTCAGGCAATCAGCCCCAGCATTTT; CDR3aa: CASSEGSGNQPQHF
v_gene: TRBV30; abundance: NA; j_gene: TRBJ2-3; d_gene: TRBD2; CDR3nt: TGTGCCTGGGGACTAGCGGGACCCCGTGGTACGCAGTATTTT; CDR3aa: CAWGLAGPRGTQYF
v_gene: TRBV2; abundance: once; j_gene: TRBJ2-7; d_gene: NA; CDR3nt: TGTGCCAGCAGCGGGTCCTACGAGCAGTACTTC; CDR3aa: CASSGSYEQYF
v_gene: TRBV7-9; abundance: NA; j_gene: TRBJ2-1; d_gene: NA; CDR3nt: TGTGCCAGCAGCTTACAGCGGGTCAATGAGCAGTTCTTC; CDR3aa: CASSLQRVNEQFF
v_gene: TRBV7-6; abundance: NA; j_gene: TRBJ2-6; d_gene: NA; CDR3nt: TGTGCCAGCAGCTTAGCGGCGGGCTCTGGGGCCAACGTCCTGACTTTC; CDR3aa: CASSLAAGSGANVLTF
v_gene: TRBV6-5; abundance: NA; j_gene: TRBJ1-2; d_gene: TRBD1; CDR3nt: TGTGCCAGCAGTTACACGAAGGGACAGGGGGCCAGTGGCTACACCTTC; CDR3aa: CASSYTKGQGASGYTF
v_gene: TRBV7-7; abundance: NA; j_gene: TRBJ2-3; d_gene: TRBD1; CDR3nt: TGTGCCAGCAGCCCTGGACAGGGTAGAGGGACAGATACGCAGTATTTT; CDR3aa: CASSPGQGRGTDTQYF
v_gene: TRBV6-1; abundance: once; j_gene: TRBJ1-1; d_gene: NA; CDR3nt: TGTGCCAGCAGTGACCGGGGGGGCGACACTGAAGCTTTCTTT; CDR3aa: CASSDRGGDTEAFF
v_gene: TRBV5-1; abundance: NA; j_gene: TRBJ2-6; d_gene: NA; CDR3nt: TGCGCCAGCAGCTTGGTTGTAGGGGGTTCATCGGGGGCCAACGTCCTGACTTTC; CDR3aa: CASSLVVGGSSGANVLTF
v_gene: TRBV27; abundance: NA; j_gene: TRBJ1-1; d_gene: NA; CDR3nt: TGTGCCAGCAGGGCTTGGACAACGAACACTGAAGCTTTCTTT; CDR3aa: CASRAWTTNTEAFF
v_gene: TRBV28; abundance: NA; j_gene: TRBJ1-4; d_gene: NA; CDR3nt: TGTGCCAGCAGTTTACAGGCCGTATCGGAAAAACTGTTTTTT; CDR3aa: CASSLQAVSEKLFF
v_gene: TRBV7-2; abundance: NA; j_gene: TRBJ2-3; d_gene: TRBD2; CDR3nt: TGTGCCAGCAGCCGGACTAGCGGGAGTAGATTGGATACGCAGTATTTT; CDR3aa: CASSRTSGSRLDTQYF
v_gene: TRBV6-1; abundance: NA; j_gene: TRBJ1-1; d_gene: TRBD1; CDR3nt: TGTGCCAGCAGTGAAGCCGGGACAGTGCGAGCTTTCTTT; CDR3aa: CASSEAGTVRAFF
v_gene: TRBV7-9; abundance: NA; j_gene: TRBJ2-2; d_gene: TRBD2; CDR3nt: TGTGCCAGCAGCTCCGGGACTAGCGGGAGGAATTTCGGGGAGCTGTTTTTT; CDR3aa: CASSSGTSGRNFGELFF
v_gene: TRBV29-1; abundance: NA; j_gene: TRBJ1-2; d_gene: TRBD1; CDR3nt: TGCAGCGTGAAGGGGGACAGTTCTGGCTACACCTTC; CDR3aa: CSVKGDSSGYTF
v_gene: TRBV30; abundance: NA; j_gene: TRBJ2-3; d_gene: TRBD2; CDR3nt: TGTGCCTGGGCACTAGCGCAAGGGGTCGATACGCAGTATTTT; CDR3aa: CAWALAQGVDTQYF
v_gene: TRBV19; abundance: NA; j_gene: TRBJ1-5; d_gene: NA; CDR3nt: TGTGCCAGCCACCCGGGGGGGTTCAATCAGCCCCAGCATTTT; CDR3aa: CASHPGGFNQPQHF
v_gene: TRBV10-3; abundance: NA; j_gene: TRBJ2-1; d_gene: TRBD2; CDR3nt: TGTGCCACCGCGGAACCGGGACTATTCGACAATGAGCAGTTCTTC; CDR3aa: CATAEPGLFDNEQFF
v_gene: TRBV19; abundance: NA; j_gene: TRBJ1-5; d_gene: NA; CDR3nt: TGTGCCAGTAGTCTCGGACAAAATCAGCCCCAGCATTTT; CDR3aa: CASSLGQNQPQHF
v_gene: TRBV29-1; abundance: NA; j_gene: TRBJ2-1; d_gene: NA; CDR3nt: TGCAGCGTTGTCTTGAATGAGCAGTTCTTC; CDR3aa: CSVVLNEQFF
v_gene: TRBV27; abundance: NA; j_gene: TRBJ1-1; d_gene: NA; CDR3nt: TGTGCCAGCGGCTTCGGGGGACCCCCTGAAGCTTTCTTT; CDR3aa: CASGFGGPPEAFF
v_gene: TRBV7-9; abundance: NA; j_gene: TRBJ2-2; d_gene: TRBD2; CDR3nt: TGTGCCAGCAGCCGACTAGCGGGAGAGGTCGGGGAGCTGTTTTTT; CDR3aa: CASSRLAGEVGELFF
v_gene: TRBV10-1; abundance: NA; j_gene: TRBJ1-4; d_gene: NA; CDR3nt: TGCGCCAGCAGTGAGTTGTCTTCTAGGGAAAAACTGTTTTTT; CDR3aa: CASSELSSREKLFF
v_gene: TRBV6-5; abundance: NA; j_gene: TRBJ2-1; d_gene: TRBD2; CDR3nt: TGTGCCAGCAGTTACCGCTCTAGCGGTAGAAATGAGCAGTTCTTC; CDR3aa: CASSYRSSGRNEQFF